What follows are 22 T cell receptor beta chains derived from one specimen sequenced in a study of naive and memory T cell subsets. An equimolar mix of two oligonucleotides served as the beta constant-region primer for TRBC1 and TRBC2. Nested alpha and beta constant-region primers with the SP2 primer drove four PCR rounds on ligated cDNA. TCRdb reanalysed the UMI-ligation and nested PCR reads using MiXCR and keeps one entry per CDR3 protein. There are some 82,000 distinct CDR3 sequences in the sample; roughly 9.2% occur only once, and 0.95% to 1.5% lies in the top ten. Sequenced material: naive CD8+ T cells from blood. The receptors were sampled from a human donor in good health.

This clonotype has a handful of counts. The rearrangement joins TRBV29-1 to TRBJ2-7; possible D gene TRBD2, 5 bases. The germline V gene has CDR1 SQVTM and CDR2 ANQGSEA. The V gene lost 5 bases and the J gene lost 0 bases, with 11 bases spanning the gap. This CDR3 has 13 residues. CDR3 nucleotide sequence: TGCAGCGTTTCAGGTGCGGGCTCCTACGAGCAGTACTTC. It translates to CSVSGAGSYEQYF.

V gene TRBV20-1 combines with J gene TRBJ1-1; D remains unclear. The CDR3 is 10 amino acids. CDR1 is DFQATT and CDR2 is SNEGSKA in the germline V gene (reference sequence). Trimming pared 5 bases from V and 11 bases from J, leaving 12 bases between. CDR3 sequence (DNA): TGCAGTGCTCTCCGGTCTTCTGCTTTCTTT. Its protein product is CSALRSSAFF.

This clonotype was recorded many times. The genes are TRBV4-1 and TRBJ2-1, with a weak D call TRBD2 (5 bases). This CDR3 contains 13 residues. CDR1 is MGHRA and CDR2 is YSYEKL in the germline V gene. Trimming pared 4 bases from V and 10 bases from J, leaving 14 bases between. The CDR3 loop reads CASSLALGYEQFF. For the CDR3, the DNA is TGCGCCAGCAGCCTAGCGTTGGGGTACGAGCAGTTCTTC.

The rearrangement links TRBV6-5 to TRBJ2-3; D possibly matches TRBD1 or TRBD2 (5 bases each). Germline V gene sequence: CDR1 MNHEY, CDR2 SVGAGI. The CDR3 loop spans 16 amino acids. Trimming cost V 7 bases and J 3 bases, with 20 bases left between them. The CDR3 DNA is TGTGCCAGCACCGATATGTTGGGGGACGGGACAGATACGCAGTATTTT. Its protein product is CASTDMLGDGTDTQYF.

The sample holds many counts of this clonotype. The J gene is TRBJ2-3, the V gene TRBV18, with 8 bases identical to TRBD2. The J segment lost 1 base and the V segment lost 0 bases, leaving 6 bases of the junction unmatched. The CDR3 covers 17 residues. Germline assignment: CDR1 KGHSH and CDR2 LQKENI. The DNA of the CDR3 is TGTGCCAGCTCACCACCCCAACTAGCGGAGCGCACAGATACGCAGTATTTT. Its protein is CASSPPQLAERTDTQYF.

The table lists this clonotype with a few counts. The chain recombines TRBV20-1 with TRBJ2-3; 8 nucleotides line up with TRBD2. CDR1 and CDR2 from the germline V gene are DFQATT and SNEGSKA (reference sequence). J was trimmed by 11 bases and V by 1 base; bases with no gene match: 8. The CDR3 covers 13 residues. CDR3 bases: TGCAGTGCTAGAGCGGGAGGGGGTCGTAGGCAGTATTTT. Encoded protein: CSARAGGGRRQYF.

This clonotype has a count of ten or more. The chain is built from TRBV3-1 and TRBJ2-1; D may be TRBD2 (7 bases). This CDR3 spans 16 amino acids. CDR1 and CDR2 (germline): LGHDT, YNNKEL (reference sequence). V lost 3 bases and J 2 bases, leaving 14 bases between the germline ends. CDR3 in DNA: TGTGCCAGCAGCCACCCAGCGGGACAAGCCTACAATGAGCAGTTCTTC. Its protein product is CASSHPAGQAYNEQFF.

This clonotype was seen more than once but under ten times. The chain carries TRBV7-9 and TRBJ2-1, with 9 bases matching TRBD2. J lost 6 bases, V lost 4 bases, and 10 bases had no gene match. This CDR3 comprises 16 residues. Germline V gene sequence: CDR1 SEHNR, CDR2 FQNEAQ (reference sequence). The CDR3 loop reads CASSSPSVAGVNEQFF. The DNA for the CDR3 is TGTGCCAGCAGCTCCCCCTCTGTAGCGGGAGTCAATGAGCAGTTCTTC.

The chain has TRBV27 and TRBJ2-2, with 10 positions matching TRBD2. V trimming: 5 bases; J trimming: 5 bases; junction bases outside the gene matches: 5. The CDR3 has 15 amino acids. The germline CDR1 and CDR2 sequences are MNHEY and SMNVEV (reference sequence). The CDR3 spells CASSAASGSTGELFF. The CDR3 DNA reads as TGTGCCAGCAGTGCGGCTAGCGGGAGTACCGGGGAGCTGTTTTTT.

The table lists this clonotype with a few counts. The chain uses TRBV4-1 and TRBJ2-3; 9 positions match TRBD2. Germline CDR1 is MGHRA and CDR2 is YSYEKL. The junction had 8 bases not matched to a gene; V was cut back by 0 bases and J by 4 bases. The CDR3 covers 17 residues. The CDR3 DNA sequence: TGCGCCAGCAGCCAAGAACCAATAGCGGGAGCTGCAGATACGCAGTATTTT. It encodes CASSQEPIAGAADTQYF.

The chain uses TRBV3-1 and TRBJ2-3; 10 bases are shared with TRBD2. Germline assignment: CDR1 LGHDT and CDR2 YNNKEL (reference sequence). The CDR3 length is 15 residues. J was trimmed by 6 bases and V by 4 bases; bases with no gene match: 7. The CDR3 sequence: CASSPESGRGDTQYF. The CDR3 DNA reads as TGTGCCAGCAGCCCAGAGAGCGGGAGGGGCGATACGCAGTATTTT.

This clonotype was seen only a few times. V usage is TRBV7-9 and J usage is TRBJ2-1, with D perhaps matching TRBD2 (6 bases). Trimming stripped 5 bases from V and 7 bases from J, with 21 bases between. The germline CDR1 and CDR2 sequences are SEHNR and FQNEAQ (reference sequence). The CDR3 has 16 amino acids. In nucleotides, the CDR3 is TGTGCCAGCAGCCCCGGGAGCGGCTCTCTAGGGAATGAGCAGTTCTTC. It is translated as CASSPGSGSLGNEQFF. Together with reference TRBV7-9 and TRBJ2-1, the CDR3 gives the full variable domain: DTGVSQNPRHKITKRGQNVTFRCDPISEHNRLYWYRQTLGQGPEFLTYFQNEAQLEKSRLLSDRFSAERPKGSFSTLEIQRTEQGDSAMYLCASSPGSGSLGNEQFFGPGTRLTVL.

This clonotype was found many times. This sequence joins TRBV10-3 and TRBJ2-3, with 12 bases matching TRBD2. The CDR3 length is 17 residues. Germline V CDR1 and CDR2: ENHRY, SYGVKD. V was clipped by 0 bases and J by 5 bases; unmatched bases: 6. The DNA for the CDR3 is TGTGCCATCAGTGAGTCACGGCTAGCGGGAGGGGAAGATACGCAGTATTTT. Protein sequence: CAISESRLAGGEDTQYF.

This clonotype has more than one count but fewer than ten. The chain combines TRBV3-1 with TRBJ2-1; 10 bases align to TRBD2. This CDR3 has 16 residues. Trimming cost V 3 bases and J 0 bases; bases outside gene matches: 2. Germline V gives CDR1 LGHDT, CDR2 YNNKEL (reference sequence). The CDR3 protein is CASSQIAGGSYNEQFF. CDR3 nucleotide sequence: TGTGCCAGCAGCCAGATAGCGGGAGGCTCCTACAATGAGCAGTTCTTC.

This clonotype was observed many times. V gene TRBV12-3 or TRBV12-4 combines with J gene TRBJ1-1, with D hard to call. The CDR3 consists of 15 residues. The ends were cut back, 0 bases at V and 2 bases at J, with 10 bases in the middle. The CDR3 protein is CASSLALGRNTEAFF. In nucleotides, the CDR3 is TGTGCCAGCAGTTTAGCGCTCGGCCGAAACACTGAAGCTTTCTTT.

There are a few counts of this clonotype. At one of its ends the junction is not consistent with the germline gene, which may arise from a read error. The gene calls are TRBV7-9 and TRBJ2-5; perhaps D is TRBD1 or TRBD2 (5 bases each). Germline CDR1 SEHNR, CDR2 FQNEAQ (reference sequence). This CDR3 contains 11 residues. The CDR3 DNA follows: TGTGCCAGCAGCCCGGGACCGGCGGTGCACTTC. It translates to CASSPGPAVHF.

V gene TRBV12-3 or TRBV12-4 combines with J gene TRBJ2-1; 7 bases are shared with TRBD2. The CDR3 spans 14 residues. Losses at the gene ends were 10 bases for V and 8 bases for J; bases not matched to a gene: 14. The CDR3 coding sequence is TGTGCCACCGCCCCCGACGGGAGGTTGGATGAGCAGTTCTTC. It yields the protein CATAPDGRLDEQFF.

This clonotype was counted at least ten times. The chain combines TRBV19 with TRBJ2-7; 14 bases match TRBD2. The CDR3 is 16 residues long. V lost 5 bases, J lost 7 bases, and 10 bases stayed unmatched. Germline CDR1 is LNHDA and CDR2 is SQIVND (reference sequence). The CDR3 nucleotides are TGTGCCAGTAGTTCGCCCGGGACTAGCGGGAGTGGTGAGCAGTACTTC. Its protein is CASSSPGTSGSGEQYF. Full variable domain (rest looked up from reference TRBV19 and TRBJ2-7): DGGITQSPKYLFRKEGQNVTLSCEQNLNHDAMYWYRQDPGQGLRLIYYSQIVNDFQKGDIAEGYSVSREKKESFPLTVTSAQKNPTAFYLCASSSPGTSGSGEQYFGPGTRLTVT.

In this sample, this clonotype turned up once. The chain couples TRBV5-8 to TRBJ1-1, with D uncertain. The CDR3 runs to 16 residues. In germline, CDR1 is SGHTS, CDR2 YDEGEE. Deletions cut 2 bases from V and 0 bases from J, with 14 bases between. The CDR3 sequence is CASSFGRGGLNTEAFF. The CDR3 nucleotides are TGTGCCAGCAGCTTCGGTCGAGGAGGGTTGAACACTGAAGCTTTCTTT. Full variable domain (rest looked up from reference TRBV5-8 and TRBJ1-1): EAGVTQSPTHLIKTRGQQATLRCSPISGHTSVYWYQQALGLGLQFLLWYDEGEERNRGNFPPRFSGRQFPNYSSELNVNALELEDSALYLCASSFGRGGLNTEAFFGQGTRLTVV.

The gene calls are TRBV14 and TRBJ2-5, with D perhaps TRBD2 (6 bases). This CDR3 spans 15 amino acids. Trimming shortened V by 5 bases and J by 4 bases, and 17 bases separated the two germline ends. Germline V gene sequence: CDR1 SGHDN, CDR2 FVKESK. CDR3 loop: CASSLRETRGETQYF. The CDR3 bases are TGTGCCAGCAGCTTGAGGGAGACGCGGGGAGAGACCCAGTACTTC.

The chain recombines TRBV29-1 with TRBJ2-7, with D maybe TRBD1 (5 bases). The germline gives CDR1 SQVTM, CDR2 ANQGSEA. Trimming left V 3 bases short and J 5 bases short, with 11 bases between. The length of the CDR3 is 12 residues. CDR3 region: CSVENQGDEQYF. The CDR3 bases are TGCAGCGTTGAGAACCAGGGCGACGAGCAGTACTTC.

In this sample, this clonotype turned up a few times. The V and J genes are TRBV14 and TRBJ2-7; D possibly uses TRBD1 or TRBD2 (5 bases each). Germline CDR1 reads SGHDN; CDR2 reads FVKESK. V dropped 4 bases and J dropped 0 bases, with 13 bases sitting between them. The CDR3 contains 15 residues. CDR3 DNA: TGTGCCAGCAGCCGAACCGGGACGGCCTCCTACGAGCAGTACTTC. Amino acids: CASSRTGTASYEQYF. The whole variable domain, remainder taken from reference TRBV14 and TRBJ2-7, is EAGVTQFPSHSVIEKGQTVTLRCDPISGHDNLYWYRRVMGKEIKFLLHFVKESKQDESGMPNNRFLAERTGGTYSTLKVQPAELEDSGVYFCASSRTGTASYEQYFGPGTRLTVT.